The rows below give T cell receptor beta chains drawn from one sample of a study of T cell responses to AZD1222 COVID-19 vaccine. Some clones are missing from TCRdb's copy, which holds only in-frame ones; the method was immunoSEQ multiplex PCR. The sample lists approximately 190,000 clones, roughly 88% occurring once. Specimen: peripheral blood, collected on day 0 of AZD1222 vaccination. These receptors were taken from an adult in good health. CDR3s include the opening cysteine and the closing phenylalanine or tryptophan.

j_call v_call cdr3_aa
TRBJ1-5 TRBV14 CASSQGEYQPQHF
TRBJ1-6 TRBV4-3 CASSQGTAYNSPLHF
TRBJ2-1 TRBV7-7 CASSSGREYNEQFF
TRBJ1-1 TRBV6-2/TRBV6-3 CASSNTRTGNTEAFF
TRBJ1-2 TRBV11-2 CASSPHGYTF
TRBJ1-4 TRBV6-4 CASPQKGRINEKLFF
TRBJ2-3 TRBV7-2 CASSWRVEDTQYF
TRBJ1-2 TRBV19 CASSIVGRGLYGYTF
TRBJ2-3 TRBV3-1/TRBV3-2 CASSQIAGTSGGALTDTQYF
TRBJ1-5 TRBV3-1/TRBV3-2 CASSHWGNQPQHF
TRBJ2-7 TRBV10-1 CASTGGLAGPHEQYF
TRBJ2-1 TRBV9 CASSTTGGLQFF
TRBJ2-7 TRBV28 CASLKPDYEQYF
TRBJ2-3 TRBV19 CASRDPGGLTDTQYF
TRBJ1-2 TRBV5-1 CASSPGQGARGYTF
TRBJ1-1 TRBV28 CASSFRLTGNTEAFF
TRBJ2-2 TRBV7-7 CASSGQGAGTGELFF
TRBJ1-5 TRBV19 CASSIHAGSGQPQHF
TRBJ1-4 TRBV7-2 CASSFSSGSDEKLFF
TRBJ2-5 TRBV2 CASRPVGETQYF
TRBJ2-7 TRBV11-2 CASSYPTSGAYEQYF
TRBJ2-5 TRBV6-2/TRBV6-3 CASSHPFASGTHRRSETQYF
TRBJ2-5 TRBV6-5 CASSYWQGGETQYF
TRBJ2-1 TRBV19 CASSIMGVSYNEQFF
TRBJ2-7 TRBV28 CASTHRDTLGQYF
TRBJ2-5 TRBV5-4 CASSLAGLGETQYF
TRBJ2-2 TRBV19 CASRTAGGPSGELFF
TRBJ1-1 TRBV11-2 CASRGGTEAFF
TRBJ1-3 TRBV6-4 CASREVDRGWGSGTGNTIYF
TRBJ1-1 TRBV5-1 CASRATGQGGWGHATEAFF
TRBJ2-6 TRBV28 CASRGSGANVLTF
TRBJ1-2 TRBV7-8 CASSFETRRSYGYTF
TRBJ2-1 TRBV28 CASSLFSGGKNEQFF
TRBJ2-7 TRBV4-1 CASSQDRREGHYEQYF
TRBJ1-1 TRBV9 CASSPQGEAFF
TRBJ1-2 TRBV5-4 CASSFPSDRGGYTF
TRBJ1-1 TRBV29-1 CSVRVTDNTEAFF